The rows below give T cell receptor beta chains drawn from one sample of a study of shared clonotypes between healthy human individuals. TCRdb's table, derived via immunoSEQ multiplex PCR, lists solely in-frame clones and lacks some. The sample lists a few million clones, 90% to 95% seen once, with about 0.13% in the top ten. The sample comprised naive CD4+ T cells sorted from blood. Receptor source: a man aged 18 to 29 in good health. The CDR3 runs from the conserved cysteine through the conserved F or W. D genes are given only for firm matches. Size values are once, few and many counts, or a class for expanded clones, and some rows have none.

TGTGCCAGCAGCTTACCGGGACTCTCCTACGAGCAGTACTTC	CASSLPGLSYEQYF	-	-	TRBV5-4	TRBJ2-7
TGTGCCAGCAGCTTAGGGACGGTCCTGGGCACCGGGGAGCTGTTTTTT	CASSLGTVLGTGELFF	-	-	TRBV7-2	TRBJ2-2
TGTGCCAGCAGCTTAGAGGGAACCGGGGAGCTGTTTTTT	CASSLEGTGELFF	-	-	TRBV7-2	TRBJ2-2
TGTGCCAGCAGACTCCGGGACTACAACTTAAGGGACTATGGCTACACCTTC	CASRLRDYNLRDYGYTF	-	-	TRBV5-8	TRBJ1-2
TGCGCCAGCAGCCAAGATTGGACAGCTTCCTATGGCTACACCTTC	CASSQDWTASYGYTF	-	-	TRBV4-3	TRBJ1-2
TGCGCCAGCAGCGGTCGGGGCTATAGCTCCTACGAGCAGTACTTC	CASSGRGYSSYEQYF	few	-	TRBV5-1	TRBJ2-7
TGTGCCAGCAGCCACCGACTAGCGGGAGTCACAGATACGCAGTATTTT	CASSHRLAGVTDTQYF	-	TRBD2	TRBV2	TRBJ2-3
TGTGCCAGCAGCTTTGACACAGGGTCGACTTCACCCCTCCACTTT	CASSFDTGSTSPLHF	few	-	TRBV7-9	TRBJ1-6
TGTGCCAGCAGCTTGACGTGGGGGGGGTACAATGAGCAGTTCTTC	CASSLTWGGYNEQFF	-	TRBD2	TRBV7-2	TRBJ2-1
TGTGCCAGTATCCCCTCGGACAGGGGGTACAATGAGCAGTTCTTC	CASIPSDRGYNEQFF	once	TRBD1	TRBV19	TRBJ2-1
TGCGCCAGCAGCCAAGTGTGGGGACAGGCGGACCCACCCCTCCACTTT	CASSQVWGQADPPLHF	-	TRBD1	TRBV4-3	TRBJ1-6
TGTGCCAGCAGCTCTGGGGCCGCCCCGGGCTATGGCTACACCTTC	CASSSGAAPGYGYTF	-	-	TRBV5-4	TRBJ1-2
TGTGCCAGCAGCTCAGGACAGAGCAGTGGGCCCCAGCATTTT	CASSSGQSSGPQHF	-	-	TRBV7-2	TRBJ1-5
TGTGCCAGCTCACCAGGGACAGGGATTCCGTGGAATCAGCCCCAGCATTTT	CASSPGTGIPWNQPQHF	-	TRBD1	TRBV18	TRBJ1-5
TGTGCCTGGAGTGTAATCCGTGGGACGTTTAGGGGCTCCTACGAGCAGTACTTC	CAWSVIRGTFRGSYEQYF	-	-	TRBV30	TRBJ2-7
TGTGCCTGGAGTGACCTGAGAGAAGCTTTCTTT	CAWSDLREAFF	-	-	TRBV30	TRBJ1-1
TGCGCCAGCAGCCAGGAACCGGGACATCTAAATCAGCCCCAGCATTTT	CASSQEPGHLNQPQHF	-	-	TRBV4-1	TRBJ1-5
TGTGCCAGCAGCCCTCCAGGGGGAGGCACAGATACGCAGTATTTT	CASSPPGGGTDTQYF	-	TRBD1	TRBV7-9	TRBJ2-3
TGTGCCTGGAGACCCCGGGGACAGGCTAATGAAAAACTGTTTTTT	CAWRPRGQANEKLFF	-	TRBD1	TRBV30	TRBJ1-4
TGTGCCAGCAGCATATCGGGACTAGCGGGGCACAATGAGCAGTTCTTC	CASSISGLAGHNEQFF	-	TRBD2	TRBV9	TRBJ2-1
TGTGCCAGCAGTGATACCCGGACAGGGGAGTACGAGCAGTACTTC	CASSDTRTGEYEQYF	-	TRBD1	TRBV25-1	TRBJ2-7
TGTGCCAGCAGCTACATCACCGGGACACAGGGGACTCAGCCCCAGCATTTT	CASSYITGTQGTQPQHF	-	TRBD1	TRBV28	TRBJ1-5
TGTGCCAGCTCACCCGGGCGCGGCGATCGCTCTGGAAACACCATATATTTT	CASSPGRGDRSGNTIYF	-	-	TRBV18	TRBJ1-3